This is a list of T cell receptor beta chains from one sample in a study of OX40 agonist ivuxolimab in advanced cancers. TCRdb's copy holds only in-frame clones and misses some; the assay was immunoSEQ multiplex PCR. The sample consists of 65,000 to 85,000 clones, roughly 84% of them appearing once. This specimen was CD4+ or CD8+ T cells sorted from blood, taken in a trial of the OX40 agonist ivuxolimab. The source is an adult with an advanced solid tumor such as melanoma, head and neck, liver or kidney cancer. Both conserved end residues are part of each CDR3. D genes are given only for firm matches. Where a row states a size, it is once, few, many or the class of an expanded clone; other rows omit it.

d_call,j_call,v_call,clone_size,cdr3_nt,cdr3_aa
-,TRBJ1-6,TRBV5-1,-,TGCGCCAGCAGCTTGGCCATGGGCAGCGGGAATTCACCCCTCCACTTT,CASSLAMGSGNSPLHF
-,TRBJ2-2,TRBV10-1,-,TGCGCCAGCAGTGAACAGACAGGTGGAACCGGGGAGCTGTTTTTT,CASSEQTGGTGELFF
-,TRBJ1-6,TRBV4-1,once,TGCGCCAGCAGCCAAGATATGCGCTCCTATAATTCACCCCTCCACTTT,CASSQDMRSYNSPLHF
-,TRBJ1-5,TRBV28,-,TGTGCCAGCAGGAACAGTCCCCAATCCCCCCAGCATTTT,CASRNSPQSPQHF
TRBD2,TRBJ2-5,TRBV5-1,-,TGCGCCAGCAGCTCCCGTCGGCGGGGGTTCCAAGAGACCCAGTACTTC,CASSSRRRGFQETQYF
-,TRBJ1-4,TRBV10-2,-,TGCGCCGGCAGTGGCCCGGTCCCTAATGAAAAACTGTTTTTT,CAGSGPVPNEKLFF
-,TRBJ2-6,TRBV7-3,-,TGTGCCAGCACCCCAACAGGGTTCGGTGGGGCCAACGTCCTGACTTTC,CASTPTGFGGANVLTF
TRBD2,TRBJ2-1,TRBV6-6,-,TGTGCCAGCATTAACGGGGCTAGCGGGACGCAGTTCTTC,CASINGASGTQFF
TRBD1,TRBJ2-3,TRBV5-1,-,TGCGCCAGCAGCTTGGGGCACGGGACAGGTAGCGCAGATACGCAGTATTTT,CASSLGHGTGSADTQYF
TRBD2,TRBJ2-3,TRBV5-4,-,TGTGCCAGCAGCTTGCCGGGGGGAGATACGCAGTATTTT,CASSLPGGDTQYF
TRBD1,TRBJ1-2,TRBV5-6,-,TGTGCCAGCAGCCTGGGACAGGGGAGCTACACCTTC,CASSLGQGSYTF
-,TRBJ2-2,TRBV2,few,TGTGCCAGCAGTGAGGTCCCCGCTACCGGGGAGCTGTTTTTT,CASSEVPATGELFF
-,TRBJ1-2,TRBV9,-,TGTGCCAGCAGCCCAAGGGAGGGCTATGGCTACACCTTC,CASSPREGYGYTF
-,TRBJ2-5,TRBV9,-,TGTGCCAGCAGCTCCTCTGGGATCCAAGAGACCCAGTACTTC,CASSSSGIQETQYF
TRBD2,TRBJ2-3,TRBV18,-,TGTGCCAGCTCTCGGACTAGCGGGAGGACAGATACGCAGTATTTT,CASSRTSGRTDTQYF
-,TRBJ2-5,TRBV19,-,TGTGCCAGTAGTATTTCGACTCTCCAAGAGACCCAGTACTTC,CASSISTLQETQYF
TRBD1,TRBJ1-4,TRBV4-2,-,TGTGCCAGCAGCCAGGTGGACAGGGCCGCGCAGGAACTGTTTTTT,CASSQVDRAAQELFF
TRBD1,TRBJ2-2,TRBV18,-,TGTGCCAGCTCACCAAGGACAGGGGAGACCACCGGGGAGCTGTTTTTT,CASSPRTGETTGELFF
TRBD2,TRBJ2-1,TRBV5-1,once,TGCGCCAGCAGCCAAATGACTAGCGGGGGGATAAATGAGCAGTTCTTC,CASSQMTSGGINEQFF
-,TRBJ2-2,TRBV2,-,TGTGCCAGCACGGGGATCAGGGGCACCGGGGAGCTGTTTTTT,CASTGIRGTGELFF
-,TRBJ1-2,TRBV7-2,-,TGTGCCAGCAGCCCTCTTGCCCAGGCCGGCTACACCTTC,CASSPLAQAGYTF
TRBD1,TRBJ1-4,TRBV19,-,TGTGCCAGTAGTTCGAGGACAGGATCTGAAAAACTGTTTTTT,CASSSRTGSEKLFF
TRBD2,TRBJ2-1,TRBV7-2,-,TGTGCCAGCAGCTACAGCGGGGAGGATGAGCAGTTCTTC,CASSYSGEDEQFF
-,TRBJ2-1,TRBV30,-,TGTGCCTCGGATAACTACAATGAGCAGTTCTTC,CASDNYNEQFF
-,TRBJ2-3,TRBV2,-,TGTGCCAGCAGTAGGGCGACAGATACGCAGTATTTT,CASSRATDTQYF
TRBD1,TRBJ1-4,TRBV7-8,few,TGTGCCAGCAGCTCCGGTGGGGACAGGGGCGAAAAACTGTTTTTT,CASSSGGDRGEKLFF
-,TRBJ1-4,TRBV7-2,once,TGTGCCAGCTCCGAGCCAGGGGCCGGGGAAAAACTGTTTTTT,CASSEPGAGEKLFF
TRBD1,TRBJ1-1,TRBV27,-,TGTGCCAGCAGTCCCTCAGCGGGGACAGGAAGAACTGAAGCTTTCTTT,CASSPSAGTGRTEAFF
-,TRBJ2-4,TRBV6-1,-,TGTGCCAGCAGGGAATGGGATAGGATACGGTTGGAAGCCAAAAACATTCAGTACTTC,CASREWDRIRLEAKNIQYF
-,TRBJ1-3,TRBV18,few,TGTGCCAGCTCCCTACAGAGCTCTGGAAACACCATATATTTT,CASSLQSSGNTIYF
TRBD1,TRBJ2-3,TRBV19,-,TGTGCCAGTAGTCCCGGGACAGGGAGCACAGATACGCAGTATTTT,CASSPGTGSTDTQYF
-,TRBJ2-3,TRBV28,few,TGTGCCAGCAAGTCAGGAAACACAGATACGCAGTATTTT,CASKSGNTDTQYF
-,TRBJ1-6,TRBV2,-,TGTGCCAGCAAAATTGGGATGATTAATTCACCCCTCCACTTT,CASKIGMINSPLHF
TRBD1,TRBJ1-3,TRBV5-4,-,TGTGCCAGCAGCTCGGGACAGTTTTTCTCTGGAAACACCATATATTTT,CASSSGQFFSGNTIYF
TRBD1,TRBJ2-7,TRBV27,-,TGTGCCAGCAGTCCCCTGATACGACAGGGAACGTACTTC,CASSPLIRQGTYF
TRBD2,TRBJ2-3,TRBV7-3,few,TGTGCCAGCAGTTTAGCGGGGGGGTCCACGTTTTTGCAGTATTTT,CASSLAGGSTFLQYF
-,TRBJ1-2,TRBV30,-,TGTGCTTATGTTTGGGGGGGCCATGATGGCTACACCTTC,CAYVWGGHDGYTF
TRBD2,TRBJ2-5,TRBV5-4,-,TGTGCCAGCAGCGCAGGACGGGGAGGGAGGGAGACCCAGTACTTC,CASSAGRGGRETQYF
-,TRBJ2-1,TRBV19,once,TGTGCCAGTAGTATAATAGGAAATGAGCAGTTCTTC,CASSIIGNEQFF
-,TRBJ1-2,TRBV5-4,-,TGTGCCAGCAGCAGTCAGCGTTACGGCTATGGCTACACCTTC,CASSSQRYGYGYTF
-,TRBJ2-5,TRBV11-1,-,TGTGCCAGCAGCTTGCAGGGGAGCCAGACCCAGTACTTC,CASSLQGSQTQYF
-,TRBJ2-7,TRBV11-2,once,TGTGCCAGCAGCTTAGATAACGAACTCTACGAGCAGTACTTC,CASSLDNELYEQYF
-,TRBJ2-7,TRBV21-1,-,TGTGCCAGCAGCGGGTGGGTAGGGGCCCCGTACCACGAGCAGTACTTC,CASSGWVGAPYHEQYF
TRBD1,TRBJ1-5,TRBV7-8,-,TGTGCCAGCAGCTCCCGGACAGGGGGGGGGAATCAGCCCCAGCATTTT,CASSSRTGGGNQPQHF
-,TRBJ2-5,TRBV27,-,TGTGCCAGCAGCCAGGGCGAGACCCAGTACTTC,CASSQGETQYF
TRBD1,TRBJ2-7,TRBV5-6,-,TGTGCCAGCAGCTTGACAGGGGGCCTCTCCTACGAGCAGTACTTC,CASSLTGGLSYEQYF
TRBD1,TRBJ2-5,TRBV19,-,TGTGCCAGTGGACAGGGAAGGGAGACCCAGTACTTC,CASGQGRETQYF
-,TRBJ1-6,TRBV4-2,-,TGTGCCAGCAGCCAAACCCCGGGCCCTGTGAGATCACCCCTCCACTTT,CASSQTPGPVRSPLHF
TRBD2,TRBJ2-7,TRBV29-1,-,TGCAGCGTTGGGGTAGTGGCGGGAGCGGCGGACGAGCAGTACTTC,CSVGVVAGAADEQYF
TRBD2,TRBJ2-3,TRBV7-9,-,TGTGCCAGCAGCTTTAGCGGGGGGGCCTCAGATACGCAGTATTTT,CASSFSGGASDTQYF
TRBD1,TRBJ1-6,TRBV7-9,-,TGTGCCAGCAGCTCCCCGGGACAGGTCGATAATTCACCCCTCCACTTT,CASSSPGQVDNSPLHF
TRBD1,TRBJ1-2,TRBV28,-,TGTGCCAGCAGTTCCCAGGGGGGCTATGGCTACACCTTC,CASSSQGGYGYTF
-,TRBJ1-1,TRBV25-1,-,TGTGCCAGCAGTGTCTCCGGGGGAGACACTGAAGCTTTCTTT,CASSVSGGDTEAFF
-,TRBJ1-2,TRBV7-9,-,TGTGCCAGCAGATATGGTGGTTCGGACTACACCTTC,CASRYGGSDYTF
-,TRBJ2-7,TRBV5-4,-,TGTGCCAGCGCCGGGGGCCTGAGCTCCTACGAGCAGTACTTC,CASAGGLSSYEQYF